These 22 T cell receptor beta chains share one sample of origin, sequenced in a study of control samples from healthy donors and cancer patients. Some clones are missing from TCRdb's copy, which holds only in-frame ones; the method was immunoSEQ multiplex PCR. The top ten hold approximately 6.7% of the sample, which has about 110,000 clones, about 80% seen once. The sequenced sample was blood. The source of these receptors is a man younger than 30 in good health.

This chain links TRBV10-2 with TRBJ2-4; no reliable D call. V was cut by 0 bases and J by 15 bases, with 12 bases left in between. The CDR3 covers 12 residues. Germline V gene lookup returns CDR1 WSHSY and CDR2 SAAADI. The CDR3, as DNA: TGCGCCAGCAGTGAGTCGGAGTCCCCTGGGTACTTC. This sequence encodes CASSESESPGYF.

J is TRBJ2-7 and V is TRBV19; D might be TRBD1 (6 bases). The CDR3 is 16 amino acids. Trimming stripped 5 bases from V and 5 bases from J, with 22 bases between. CDR1 is LNHDA and CDR2 is SQIVND in the germline V gene (reference sequence). Here the CDR3 DNA reads TGTGCCAGTAGTTTGAGAACCGGGACACAGGAACACGAGCAGTACTTC. Its protein is CASSLRTGTQEHEQYF.

The chain couples TRBV3-1 (or the pseudogene TRBV3-2) to TRBJ2-7; the D is unclear. CDR1 and CDR2 from the germline V gene are LGHDT and YNNKEL (reference sequence). The CDR3 runs to 15 residues. The germline V and J ends were trimmed by 1 base and 0 bases, with 10 bases remaining between them. DNA for the CDR3: TGTGCCAGCAGCCAAGGTGGGGTTGACTCCTACGAGCAGTACTTC. This sequence encodes CASSQGGVDSYEQYF.

This clone occurred once. The chain has TRBV5-1 and TRBJ2-1, with 9 bases matching TRBD1. Germline V gene lookup returns CDR1 SGHRS and CDR2 YFSETQ. This CDR3 contains 17 residues. J lost 7 bases, V lost 4 bases, and 15 bases had no gene match. The CDR3 loop reads CASSGTLKGQGGNEQFF. DNA of the CDR3: TGCGCCAGCAGCGGGACACTTAAGGGACAGGGTGGAAATGAGCAGTTCTTC.

This clone was found a few times. This chain connects TRBV9 to TRBJ1-3; 9 bases are a match to TRBD1. Germline V gene data show CDR1 as SGDLS and CDR2 as YYNGEE. The CDR3 runs 14 residues. With 4 bases clipped from V and 8 bases from J, the junction kept 7 bases outside the gene matches. The CDR3 loop is CASSPGTGRDTIYF. In nucleotides, the CDR3 is TGTGCCAGCAGCCCCGGGACAGGGAGGGACACCATATATTTT.

This chain connects TRBV25-1 to TRBJ1-2, with 9 bases lining up with TRBD1. CDR1 and CDR2 from the germline V gene are MGHDK and SYGVNS. The CDR3 covers 14 residues. J was trimmed by 4 bases and V by 4 bases; bases with no gene match: 4. CDR3 nucleotide sequence: TGTGCCAGCAGTGGGGACAGGGATGTCTATGGCTACACCTTC. It codes for CASSGDRDVYGYTF.

This clone was seen a few times. The chain links TRBV12-5 to TRBJ1-2; D is ambiguous. V dropped 5 bases and J dropped 0 bases, with 10 bases sitting between them. The CDR3 covers 14 residues. Germline V CDR1 and CDR2: LGHNT, FRNRAP. DNA of the CDR3: TGTGCTAGTGGTCCTGGACTTCCTAACTATGGCTACACCTTC. It specifies CASGPGLPNYGYTF.

This clone has a single count. The chain is built from TRBV7-6 and TRBJ1-1; D might be TRBD1 (5 bases). In germline, CDR1 is SGHVS, CDR2 FNYEAQ. Trimming stripped 2 bases from V and 1 base from J, with 8 bases between. The CDR3 covers 14 residues. As DNA, the CDR3 is TGTGCCAGCAGCTTACAGGGAGCGAACACTGAAGCTTTCTTT. This sequence encodes CASSLQGANTEAFF.

The chain has TRBV4-2 and TRBJ1-2, with D unclear. Deletions cut 6 bases from V and 5 bases from J, with 22 bases between. Germline assignment: CDR1 LGHNA and CDR2 YNFKEQ. CDR3 length: 16 amino acids. The CDR3 nucleotides read TGTGCCAGCAGTAAGAGGGCCAGTATTAGCCTTTATGGCTACACCTTC. This gives the protein CASSKRASISLYGYTF.

The chain employs TRBV4-2 and TRBJ2-2; 8 nucleotides agree with TRBD2. After removal of 1 base from V and 5 bases from J, the junction contained 12 bases not matched to a gene. The CDR3 totals 18 residues. Germline CDR1 is LGHNA and CDR2 is YNFKEQ. The CDR3 loop is CASSQGGWLAGQTGELFF. In DNA form, the CDR3 reads TGTGCCAGCAGCCAAGGGGGTTGGTTAGCGGGGCAGACCGGGGAGCTGTTTTTT.

This clone occurred once. The rearrangement uses TRBV6-5 and TRBJ1-1; maybe TRBD1 (5 bases). Trimming left V 7 bases short and J 1 base short, with 10 bases between. Germline V CDR1 and CDR2: MNHEY, SVGAGI. The CDR3 has 13 amino acids. DNA of the CDR3: TGTGCCAGCAATTCGGGGGGGAACACTGAAGCTTTCTTT. It codes for CASNSGGNTEAFF.

J is TRBJ1-1 and V is TRBV9; tentative D call: TRBD1 (6 bases). The CDR3 length is 15 residues. The germline V gene has CDR1 SGDLS and CDR2 YYNGEE. Trimming took 4 bases from V and 4 from J, leaving 17 bases between them. The CDR3 here is CASSSRIGGSTEAFF. The DNA for the CDR3 is TGTGCCAGCAGCTCCCGTATAGGGGGGTCCACTGAAGCTTTCTTT.

The gene calls are TRBV25-1 and TRBJ2-5; 10 bases map to TRBD1. The CDR3 totals 16 residues. Germline V gene sequence: CDR1 MGHDK, CDR2 SYGVNS. J lost 3 bases, V lost 5 bases, and 9 bases had no gene match. This chain's CDR3 is CASSPRTGTGEETQYF. CDR3 DNA: TGTGCCAGCAGTCCCCGGACCGGGACAGGGGAAGAGACCCAGTACTTC.

The CDR3 sequence is CASSLLTNTDTQYF. The DNA for the CDR3 is TGTGCCAGCTCACTACTGACTAACACAGATACGCAGTATTTT. The chain uses TRBV18 and TRBJ2-3; perhaps TRBD2 as D (5 bases). This CDR3 region has 14 residues. V was clipped by 4 bases and J by 2 bases, with 10 bases between them. Germline loops: CDR1 KGHSH, CDR2 LQKENI.

V and J are TRBV18 and TRBJ2-3; D unclear. CDR3 length: 16 residues. The V gene's germline CDR1 is KGHSH and CDR2 LQKENI. V shed 3 bases and J shed 3 bases, with 16 bases lying between them. The CDR3 DNA is TGTGCCAGCTCACCCGCCACAGACCCGCGGACAGATACGCAGTATTTT. Its translation is CASSPATDPRTDTQYF.

The CDR3 is CAISATTRAETQYF. In nucleotides, the CDR3 is TGTGCCATCAGTGCCACGACCAGGGCGGAGACCCAGTACTTC. The chain employs TRBV10-3 and TRBJ2-5; D is possibly TRBD1 (5 bases). Germline V CDR1 and CDR2: ENHRY, SYGVKD. The V gene lost 4 bases and the J gene lost 5 bases, with 14 bases spanning the gap. This CDR3 has 14 amino acids.

This clone appeared once. J is TRBJ2-1 and V is TRBV4-1; D is possibly TRBD2 (6 bases). CDR1 is MGHRA and CDR2 is YSYEKL in the germline V gene. The CDR3 has 11 amino acids. The V gene lost 4 bases and the J gene lost 8 bases, with 6 bases spanning the gap. For the CDR3, the DNA is TGCGCCAGCAGCCGGGAGGATGAGCAGTTCTTC. Its translation: CASSREDEQFF.

The chain combines TRBV6-1 with TRBJ1-1, with a possible D match to TRBD1 (6 bases). Trimming left V 1 base short and J 8 bases short, with 14 bases between. The CDR3 contains 14 residues. CDR1 is MNHNS and CDR2 is SASEGT in the germline V gene. The CDR3 spells CASSEVRGSAEAFF. The CDR3 nucleotides are TGTGCCAGCAGTGAAGTGAGGGGGTCGGCAGAAGCTTTCTTT.

V is TRBV7-2 and J is TRBJ2-5, with no clear D. From germline, CDR1 is SGHTA and CDR2 FQGNSA. The V gene lost 3 bases and the J gene lost 3 bases, with 2 bases spanning the gap. CDR3 size: 11 residues. This chain's CDR3 is CASSFKETQYF. CDR3 DNA: TGTGCCAGCAGCTTTAAAGAGACCCAGTACTTC.

A few counts support this clone. V is TRBV14 and J is TRBJ2-1, with D possibly being TRBD2 (5 bases). Germline V gene sequence: CDR1 SGHDN, CDR2 FVKESK. Trimming left V 3 bases short and J 1 base short, with 13 bases between. The CDR3 loop spans 16 amino acids. The CDR3 DNA reads as TGTGCCAGCAGCCATGGGTTGAGAGGGTCCTACAATGAGCAGTTCTTC. Protein product: CASSHGLRGSYNEQFF.

This clone was counted once. The chain is built from TRBV19 and TRBJ2-6; D gene ambiguous. The V gene lost 3 bases and the J gene lost 0 bases, with 9 bases spanning the gap. This CDR3 spans 16 amino acids. CDR1 is LNHDA and CDR2 is SQIVND in the germline V gene (reference sequence). In nucleotides, the CDR3 is TGTGCCAGTAGTATCGGGCCAAGCTCTGGGGCCAACGTCCTGACTTTC. Protein product: CASSIGPSSGANVLTF. The whole variable domain, remainder taken from reference TRBV19 and TRBJ2-6, is DGGITQSPKYLFRKEGQNVTLSCEQNLNHDAMYWYRQDPGQGLRLIYYSQIVNDFQKGDIAEGYSVSREKKESFPLTVTSAQKNPTAFYLCASSIGPSSGANVLTFGAGSRLTVL.

The chain combines TRBV4-2 with TRBJ2-1, with D possibly TRBD2 on 5 matching bases. The CDR3 consists of 13 residues. V lost 5 bases and J 10 bases, leaving 15 bases between the germline ends. Germline CDR1 and CDR2: LGHNA and YNFKEQ. The CDR3 protein is CASSYGRTGEQFF. In DNA form, the CDR3 reads TGTGCCAGCAGCTATGGGAGAACGGGGGAGCAGTTCTTC.